Sequencing of this T cell receptor beta chain was carried out in a study of blood T cell repertoires in COVID-19 (dated by TCRdb to about 2020). At the level of the whole study: Samples from collaborators originated in the United States, Italy and Spain and spanned both the acute and convalescent phases of COVID-19. The prospective study material was composed of cDNA or gDNA derived from T cells, B-cell-depleted T cells, or PBMCs. The repertoires were released in a freely available public database intended as a resource for research on the immune response to SARS-CoV-2. The dataset comprised deeply sampled blood TCRbeta repertoires from subjects exposed to, actively infected with, or recovered from COVID-19. A de-identified subject ID, COVID-19 status, age in years and sex were almost always included in the sample metadata. The samples were drawn from the first 160 participants of the ongoing ImmuneRACE study and from about 1,200 subjects provided by 6 global collaborators. HLA class I and class II types, where available, came from metadata supplied by the sample provider rather than from assay-based typing. The paper's findings and limits, for the study overall: Clinical and demographic metadata were provided uncurated, with the amount varying by source and participant.

TCRbeta CDR3 regions were amplified from genomic DNA using the immunoSEQ Assay, a bias-controlled multiplex PCR. As for the authors' bioinformatics: Within the assay, amplification of reference gene primers was used to estimate how many nucleated cells each sample contained. To quantify the absolute abundance of each unique TCRbeta CDR3 rearrangement, sequence reads were collapsed and filtered. For each sample, productive Simpson clonality was calculated as the square root of Simpson's diversity index across productive rearrangements. TCRdb obtained this table from immuneACCESS and retained in-frame rearrangements with V and J assigned. These tables miss some clones; where compared with another copy, unresolved V genes account for less than half of the shortfall, and the remainder is unexplained. Clonal size and the V and J genes are those of that table, whereas D and trimming came from the DNA. Recorded for this sample are 240,000 or so clones; 82% of them occurred a single time. Together, the top ten hold 3.4% of the sample.

The germline V gene yields SNHLY for CDR1 and FYNNEI for CDR2. CDR3 length: 14 amino acids, cysteine to phenylalanine. Solely the CDR3 DNA is kept, with 42 bases framed from the first base. Trimming costs V 1 base and J 5 bases, and their ends lie 11 bases apart. Each collaborating institution followed its own protocols to collect whole blood in K2EDTA tubes. For TCRbeta analysis, collaborators shipped samples in one of three forms: frozen whole blood, isolated PBMCs, or DNA extracted from either of those sample types. A remark on this clone: The target of this receptor is not known. No base-level quality is on record; no much larger clone is a single base apart.

This sequence uses TRBV2 and TRBJ2-5; TRBD1 is perhaps the D gene, given 5 matching bases. The source is a woman under 30 with acute or convalescent COVID-19. Sequencing was performed on peripheral blood. The sequenced DNA: TGTGCCAGCAGTGAAGTTCAGGGTGGGGAGACCCAGTACTTC. Translated, this is CASSEVQGGETQYF.